The 20 T cell receptor beta chains presented below share a single source sample, sequenced in a study of cytomegalovirus exposure and HLA in healthy donors. PCR was performed using 60 Vbeta and 13 Jbeta primers. TCRdb's table, derived via immunoSEQ multiplex PCR, lists solely in-frame clones and lacks some. This sample's table reports roughly 50,000 clones. The sample was PBMCs. These receptor sequences come from a woman aged 55-70 years in good health and CMV-seropositive.

CDR3 bases: TGTGCCAGCAGCTTGTACAGTCAGGGGGCTAACTATGGCTACACCTTC. It translates to CASSLYSQGANYGYTF. V is TRBV5-6 and J is TRBJ1-2; 7 nucleotides line up with TRBD1. J lost 0 bases, V lost 1 base, and 6 bases had no gene match. The CDR3 loop spans 16 amino acids. CDR1 and CDR2 from the germline V gene are SGHDT and YYEEEE.

The chain has TRBV6-5 and TRBJ1-2; maybe TRBD1 (6 bases). The CDR3 contains 14 residues. CDR1 is MNHEY and CDR2 is SVGAGI in the germline V gene. V was pared by 5 bases and J by 4 bases, with 14 bases between. The CDR3 loop is CASSEGGQSYGYTF. The CDR3 nucleotides are TGTGCCAGCAGTGAGGGGGGGCAGAGCTATGGCTACACCTTC.

The CDR3 bases are TGTGCCAGTAGTCCTAGGACAGCCGATAGCACAGATACGCAGTATTTT. Translation gives CASSPRTADSTDTQYF. The chain carries TRBV19 and TRBJ2-3; D perhaps matches TRBD1 (6 bases). Germline-derived CDR1 and CDR2 are LNHDA and SQIVND (reference sequence). The CDR3 has 16 residues. V shed 5 bases and J shed 0 bases, with 15 bases lying between them. The whole variable domain, filled in from reference TRBV19 and TRBJ2-3, reads DGGITQSPKYLFRKEGQNVTLSCEQNLNHDAMYWYRQDPGQGLRLIYYSQIVNDFQKGDIAEGYSVSREKKESFPLTVTSAQKNPTAFYLCASSPRTADSTDTQYFGPGTRLTVL.

J is TRBJ1-5 and V is TRBV19, with 7 bases fitting TRBD1. CDR1 and CDR2 (germline): LNHDA, SQIVND (reference sequence). V lost 4 bases, J lost 2 bases, and 11 bases stayed unmatched. The CDR3 loop spans 17 amino acids. CDR3 residues: CASSTSPGTAGNQPQHF. The CDR3 DNA reads as TGTGCCAGTAGTACCAGTCCCGGGACAGCGGGCAATCAGCCCCAGCATTTT.

In DNA, the CDR3 is TGTGCCAGCAGTGCCTCGGGGACTGAAGCTTTCTTT. Its protein product is CASSASGTEAFF. The chain links TRBV6-1 to TRBJ1-1; the D is unclear. The V gene lost 4 bases and the J gene lost 5 bases, with 8 bases spanning the gap. The germline V gene has CDR1 MNHNS and CDR2 SASEGT. CDR3 size: 12 residues.

The V gene is TRBV5-6, the J gene TRBJ2-7; 7 bases match TRBD1. The V segment lost 3 bases and the J segment 2 bases; nucleotides outside the gene matches: 5. Per germline, CDR1 SGHDT and CDR2 YYEEEE. This CDR3 spans 14 amino acids. The CDR3, as DNA: TGTGCCAGCAGCTCGGACAGGTTTGCCTACGAGCAGTACTTC. It specifies CASSSDRFAYEQYF.

V gene TRBV11-3 combines with J gene TRBJ2-2; 8 positions match TRBD1. This CDR3 region has 15 residues. The V and J ends lost 2 bases and 6 bases, in that order; junction bases with no gene match: 5. Germline loops: CDR1 SGHNT, CDR2 YENEEA. CDR3 DNA sequence: TGTGCCAGCAGCTTAAGCCAGGGGGCCCCCGGGGAGCTGTTTTTT. Protein product: CASSLSQGAPGELFF.

V is TRBV5-6 and J is TRBJ2-1; TRBD1 might be the D (5 bases). This CDR3 is built from 12 residues. Germline V gives CDR1 SGHDT, CDR2 YYEEEE. V lost 4 bases to trimming and J lost 6 bases, with 8 bases between them. The CDR3 loop is CASSRGLNEQFF. DNA for the CDR3: TGTGCCAGCAGCAGGGGCCTCAATGAGCAGTTCTTC.

The CDR3: CASSESRIGGEQYF. The DNA of the CDR3 is TGCGCCAGCAGTGAGTCGAGGATTGGCGGCGAGCAGTACTTC. The chain carries TRBV10-1 and TRBJ2-7; the D is unclear. Trimming cost V 0 bases and J 6 bases, with 12 bases left between them. This CDR3 is built from 14 residues. Per germline, CDR1 WNHNN and CDR2 SYGVQD (reference sequence).

The chain carries TRBV11-3 and TRBJ2-5, with 8 bases lining up with TRBD2. V shed 5 bases, J shed 5 bases, and the junction held 7 bases outside the gene matches. Germline CDR1 and CDR2: SGHNT and YENEEA. This CDR3 is built from 14 residues. The CDR3 loop reads CASSISGVRETQYF. CDR3 in DNA: TGTGCCAGCAGCATTAGCGGGGTACGGGAGACCCAGTACTTC.

V gene TRBV29-1 combines with J gene TRBJ2-7, with 10 positions matching TRBD1. The CDR3 is made up of 14 amino acids. V shed 4 bases, J shed 5 bases, and the junction held 8 bases outside the gene matches. Germline V gene sequence: CDR1 SQVTM, CDR2 ANQGSEA. The DNA for the CDR3 is TGCAGCGTTGTAGGGGACAGGGGAATCGACGAGCAGTACTTC. Its translation is CSVVGDRGIDEQYF.

This chain connects TRBV5-1 to TRBJ2-7, with D possibly matching TRBD2 (5 bases). Trimming pared 4 bases from V and 9 bases from J, leaving 14 bases between. This CDR3 spans 12 amino acids. From germline, CDR1 is SGHRS and CDR2 YFSETQ. For the CDR3, the DNA is TGCGCCAGCAGCCACGGGAAGCCGCCGCAGTACTTC. It yields the protein CASSHGKPPQYF.

The V call is TRBV4-1, the J call TRBJ2-7, with D possibly TRBD1 on 6 matching bases. V lost 0 bases to trimming and J lost 1 base, with 13 bases between them. Per germline, CDR1 MGHRA and CDR2 YSYEKL. The CDR3 has 16 amino acids. CDR3 bases: TGCGCCAGCAGCCAAGATGAAGGGACAAGTTCCTACGAGCAGTACTTC. This codes for CASSQDEGTSSYEQYF.

The rearrangement joins TRBV6-5 to TRBJ1-3; a possible D gene is TRBD1 (6 bases). Germline V lookup: CDR1 MNHEY, CDR2 SVGAGI. This CDR3 is built from 15 residues. V was cut by 10 bases and J by 4 bases, with 20 bases left in between. Here the CDR3 reads CATSLGGAAGNTIYF. The CDR3 DNA is TGTGCCACAAGTCTCGGGGGGGCAGCAGGAAACACCATATATTTT.

The chain uses TRBV28 and TRBJ2-7; D might be TRBD2 (6 bases). Germline V gene lookup returns CDR1 MDHEN and CDR2 SYDVKM. Trimming pared 6 bases from V and 6 bases from J, leaving 18 bases between. The CDR3 is made up of 14 amino acids. CDR3 bases: TGTGCCAGCAGGGGCTCGTCGCGGGGTGGCGAGCAGTACTTC. Encoded protein: CASRGSSRGGEQYF.

The V call is TRBV6-5, the J call TRBJ2-5; D might be TRBD2 (6 bases). Trimming pared 0 bases from V and 5 bases from J, leaving 10 bases between. CDR3 size: 14 residues. Germline CDR1 reads MNHEY; CDR2 reads SVGAGI. The CDR3 loop is CASSYSTGRETQYF. CDR3 nucleotide sequence: TGTGCCAGCAGTTACTCAACGGGGAGGGAGACCCAGTACTTC.

J is TRBJ1-6 and V is TRBV6-5; 9 bases map to TRBD1. The CDR3 is 15 residues long. Germline CDR1 reads MNHEY; CDR2 reads SVGAGI. Trimming cost V 7 bases and J 7 bases; bases outside gene matches: 8. CDR3: CASTPAGTGNSPLHF. Here the CDR3 DNA reads TGTGCCAGCACCCCCGCCGGGACAGGGAATTCACCCCTCCACTTT.

V gene TRBV7-2 combines with J gene TRBJ1-5; 10 bases agree with TRBD1. Germline CDR1 reads SGHTA; CDR2 reads FQGNSA. The CDR3 has 15 residues. V lost 5 bases and J lost 7; bases outside the gene matches: 8. CDR3 sequence: CASSTRQGAWQPQHF. In nucleotides, the CDR3 is TGTGCCAGCAGCACGAGACAGGGGGCATGGCAGCCCCAGCATTTT.

This chain uses TRBV5-1 with TRBJ2-5; 7 positions agree with TRBD2. The CDR3 spans 15 residues. Germline values: CDR1 SGHRS, CDR2 YFSETQ. With 4 bases clipped from V and 1 base from J, the junction kept 7 bases outside the gene matches. The CDR3, as DNA: TGCGCCAGCAGCCATGGTAGCGGGCCCCAAGAGACCCAGTACTTC. As protein: CASSHGSGPQETQYF.

The chain carries TRBV13 and TRBJ2-2; unclear D gene. CDR1 is PRHDT and CDR2 is FYEKMQ in the germline V gene (reference sequence). V was clipped by 1 base and J by 6 bases, with 12 bases between them. The CDR3 runs 15 residues. The CDR3 sequence is CASSLVAVLAGELFF. As DNA, the CDR3 is TGTGCCAGCAGCTTAGTGGCAGTATTGGCCGGGGAGCTGTTTTTT.